These 8 T cell receptor beta chains came from one sample sequenced in a study of beta chain features in type 1 diabetes. Since all of the isolated RNA was reverse transcribed, expressed TCRB transcripts were what got sequenced. TCRdb keeps only in-frame clones here, not all; method: immunoSEQ multiplex PCR. The sample shows 20,000 to 30,000 clones, 60% to 80% of them seen only once. The sequenced sample consisted of Tregs from blood. The receptor set was obtained from a woman aged 35 to 49 in good health.

This clone was counted a few times. The gene calls are TRBV19 and TRBJ1-5; TRBD1 aligns across 7 bases. The germline V gene has CDR1 LNHDA and CDR2 SQIVND (reference sequence). V shed 6 bases, J shed 1 base, and the junction held 3 bases outside the gene matches. The CDR3 runs to 14 residues. CDR3 residues: CASRGGASNQPQHF. CDR3 sequence (DNA): TGTGCCAGTAGAGGGGGCGCGAGCAATCAGCCCCAGCATTTT.

This clone has more than one count but fewer than ten. The chain recombines TRBV19 with TRBJ2-7, with a weak D call TRBD1 (6 bases). The CDR3 is made up of 13 amino acids. Germline V lookup: CDR1 LNHDA, CDR2 SQIVND (reference sequence). Between the trimmed V and J ends, which lost 3 bases and 6 bases, there was a span of 12 bases. The DNA of the CDR3 is TGTGCCAGTAGTATCGGGGCGGACAGCGAGCAGTACTTC. Translation gives CASSIGADSEQYF.

The chain couples TRBV10-3 to TRBJ2-5, with 7 nucleotides matching TRBD2. This CDR3 contains 13 residues. The V gene end was trimmed by 6 bases and the J gene end by 3 bases; junction bases not matched to a gene: 4. CDR1 is ENHRY and CDR2 is SYGVKD in the germline V gene. This CDR3 is CAIRTSLKETQYF. Written as DNA, the CDR3 is TGTGCCATCAGGACTAGCCTAAAAGAGACCCAGTACTTC.

The chain is built from TRBV7-2 and TRBJ2-4; TRBD2 matches at 15 bases. CDR1 is SGHTA and CDR2 is FQGNSA in the germline V gene. The CDR3 length is 17 residues. V was clipped by 5 bases and J by 9 bases; unmatched bases: 11. The CDR3 DNA reads TGTGCCAGCAGCCCAGGGGGGACTAGCGGGGGGTTAGTCATTCAGTACTTC. It is translated as CASSPGGTSGGLVIQYF.

The sample holds a few counts of this clone. The J gene is TRBJ1-3, the V gene TRBV9, with no clear D. The germline V gene encodes CDR1 SGDLS and CDR2 YYNGEE. V was cut by 3 bases and J by 2 bases, with 9 bases left in between. This CDR3 is 14 amino acids long. The CDR3 region is CASSGTRAGNTIYF. The CDR3 region has the DNA TGTGCCAGCAGCGGTACACGTGCTGGAAACACCATATATTTT.

The chain recombines TRBV6-6 with TRBJ2-7, with a weak D call TRBD2 (6 bases). The CDR3 totals 14 residues. V lost 2 bases, J lost 3 bases, and 11 bases lay in between. The germline V gene encodes CDR1 MNHNY and CDR2 SVGAGI (reference sequence). The DNA for the CDR3 is TGTGCCAGCAGTTACGGCGGGATTGGCTACGAGCAGTACTTC. It codes for CASSYGGIGYEQYF.

The chain links TRBV2 to TRBJ1-2, with no clear D. The CDR3 has 12 residues. With 2 bases removed from V and 6 bases from J, the gap between germline ends came to 7 bases. Germline loops: CDR1 SNHLY, CDR2 FYNNEI. CDR3 amino acids: CASSETGDGYTF. The CDR3 DNA follows: TGTGCCAGCAGTGAAACCGGGGATGGCTACACCTTC.

The DNA for the CDR3 is TGCAGCGGGGGACACCCCAATCAGCCCCAGCATTTT. Translation gives CSGGHPNQPQHF. This rearrangement joins TRBV29-1 to TRBJ1-5; perhaps TRBD1 as D (6 bases). This CDR3 is 12 amino acids long. Germline-derived CDR1 and CDR2 are SQVTM and ANQGSEA. V lost 7 bases and J 3 bases, leaving 10 bases between the germline ends.